This T cell receptor (beta chain) came from a study of CD8 T cells in ankylosing spondylitis. Study-level points and caveats: The study identified a TCR beta motif of about eight highly homologous variants that appeared characteristic of ankylosing spondylitis blood.

This clonotype came up many times. Its specificity is not known. TCRdb re-called the 5' RACE reads with MiXCR, one entry per CDR3 protein. Among about 500,000 distinct CDR3 sequences listed, approximately 5% were seen once. Germline CDR1 and CDR2: SQVTM and ANQGSEA. V shed 3 bases and J shed 5 bases, with 10 bases lying between them. This CDR3 is built from 12 residues. The sequence was obtained from a male donor with ankylosing spondylitis. The chain is built from TRBV29-1 and TRBJ2-5; D unresolved. Sequenced material: blood, either unsorted or a sorted T cell fraction (not recorded which). Here the CDR3 DNA reads TGCAGCGTTGATTTCGGTGTGGAGACCCAGTACTTC. Protein product: CSVDFGVETQYF.